This T cell receptor beta chain was identified in a study of breast tumors, draining lymph nodes, adjacent tissues. Study-level results: Tumor T cell lymph node origin was a supported hypothesis, not proven. Data fit most tumor T cells coming from lymph node, expanding in tumor. Tumors had less TCR diversity than lymph nodes, more than nontumor tissue.

This clonotype was recorded many times. Its antigen is not identified. Each CDR3 protein is one row after TCRdb ran MiXCR on the multiplex PCR reads. In the table there are fewer than 200,000 distinct CDR3 sequences, 33% of which are singletons. This CDR3 has 16 residues. Germline lookup yields CDR1 MNHNY and CDR2 SVGAGI (reference sequence). The ends were cut back, 4 bases at V and 2 bases at J, with 18 bases in the middle. Samples came from axillary lymph nodes draining the breast cancer. This TCR came from a female donor with breast cancer. Some clones in this sample may be carry-over from other donors' samples. The chain combines TRBV6-6 with TRBJ2-7; D gene ambiguous. Sequences were obtained from axillary lymph node tissue. Here the CDR3 reads CASSSPKSLSPYEQYF. The CDR3, as DNA: TGTGCCAGCAGTTCTCCCAAGAGTTTGAGCCCCTACGAGCAGTACTTC.